This T cell receptor (beta chain) comes out of a study of shared clonotypes between healthy human individuals. Study information: A couple of female and a few male donors aged 18 to 49 were enrolled.

A remark on this clone: Its antigen remains unknown.

The table came from immunoSEQ multiplex PCR; TCRdb's copy has only in-frame clones and leaves some out. Among about 330,000 clones listed, roughly 84% were seen once. Notes on the study in general: Non-shared clonotypes displayed generation probabilities falling below those of clonotypes present in all four donors. The authors sampled blood alone, and tissue repertoires likely differ.

The receptor was isolated from a man aged 18 to 29 in good health. Sequencing was performed on memory CD8+ T cells sorted from blood. Stated subset: CD45RO+ cells pooled with CCR7-negative TemRA cells.

CDR3 sequence (DNA): TGTGCCAGCAGCGTGACTGTAGCGAGCAGCACAGATACGCAGTATTTT. It specifies CASSVTVASSTDTQYF. The chain joins TRBV9 to TRBJ2-3, with a possible D match to TRBD2 (5 bases). Germline CDR1 is SGDLS and CDR2 is YYNGEE. The CDR3 is 16 amino acids. V was cut by 2 bases and J by 0 bases, with 13 bases left in between. Combining the CDR3 with reference TRBV9 and TRBJ2-3 gives the whole variable domain DSGVTQTPKHLITATGQRVTLRCSPRSGDLSVYWYQQSLDQGLQFLIQYYNGEERAKGNILERFSAQQFPDLHSELNLSSLELGDSALYFCASSVTVASSTDTQYFGPGTRLTVL.